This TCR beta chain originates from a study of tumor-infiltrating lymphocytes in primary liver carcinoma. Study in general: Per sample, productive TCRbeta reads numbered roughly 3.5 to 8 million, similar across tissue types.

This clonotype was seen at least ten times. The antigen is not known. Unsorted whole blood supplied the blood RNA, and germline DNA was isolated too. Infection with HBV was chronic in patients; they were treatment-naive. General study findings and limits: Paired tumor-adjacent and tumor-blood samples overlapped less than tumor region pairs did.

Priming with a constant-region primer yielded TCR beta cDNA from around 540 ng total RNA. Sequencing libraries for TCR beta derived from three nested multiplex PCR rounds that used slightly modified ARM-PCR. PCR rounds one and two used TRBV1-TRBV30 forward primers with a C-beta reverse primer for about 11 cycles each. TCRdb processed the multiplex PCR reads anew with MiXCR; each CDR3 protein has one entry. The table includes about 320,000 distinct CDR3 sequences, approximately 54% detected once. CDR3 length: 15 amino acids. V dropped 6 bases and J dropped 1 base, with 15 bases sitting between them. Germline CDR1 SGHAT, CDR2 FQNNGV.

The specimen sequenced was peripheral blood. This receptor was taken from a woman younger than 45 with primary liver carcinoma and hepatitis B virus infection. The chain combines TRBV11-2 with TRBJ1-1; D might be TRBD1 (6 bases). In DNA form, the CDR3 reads TGTGCCAGCAGGACCGGCGACAGGACGAACACTGAAGCTTTCTTT. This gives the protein CASRTGDRTNTEAFF.